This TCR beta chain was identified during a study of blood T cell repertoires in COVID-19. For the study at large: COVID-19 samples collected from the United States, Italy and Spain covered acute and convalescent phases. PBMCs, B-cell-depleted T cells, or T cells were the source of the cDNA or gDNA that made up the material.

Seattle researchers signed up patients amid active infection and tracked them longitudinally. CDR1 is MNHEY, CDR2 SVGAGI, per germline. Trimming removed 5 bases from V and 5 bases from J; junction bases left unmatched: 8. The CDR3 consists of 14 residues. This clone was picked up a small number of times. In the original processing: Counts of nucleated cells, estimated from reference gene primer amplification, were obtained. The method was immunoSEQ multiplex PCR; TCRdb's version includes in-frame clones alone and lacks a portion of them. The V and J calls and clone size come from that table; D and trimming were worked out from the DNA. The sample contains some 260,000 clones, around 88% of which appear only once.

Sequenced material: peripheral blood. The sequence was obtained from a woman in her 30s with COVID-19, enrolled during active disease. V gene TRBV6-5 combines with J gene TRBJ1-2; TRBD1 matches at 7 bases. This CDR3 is CASSTQGGGYGYTF. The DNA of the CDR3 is TGTGCCAGCAGTACCCAGGGGGGTGGGTATGGCTACACCTTC.